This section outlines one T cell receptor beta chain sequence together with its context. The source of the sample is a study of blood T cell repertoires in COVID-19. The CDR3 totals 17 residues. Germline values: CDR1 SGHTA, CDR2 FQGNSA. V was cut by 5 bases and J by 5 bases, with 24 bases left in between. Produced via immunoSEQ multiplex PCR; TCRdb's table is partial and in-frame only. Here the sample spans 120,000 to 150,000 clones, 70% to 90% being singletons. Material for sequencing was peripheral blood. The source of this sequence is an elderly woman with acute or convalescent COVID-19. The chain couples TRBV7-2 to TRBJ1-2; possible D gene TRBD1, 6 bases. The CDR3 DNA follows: TGTGCCAGCAGCCTTCGACCCGACAGGCCGGGCTCTTATGGCTACACCTTC. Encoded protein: CASSLRPDRPGSYGYTF.